This TCR beta chain was profiled in a study of shared clonotypes between healthy human individuals. In the study overall: The cohort had two women and a few men, ages 18 to 49. Findings of the study overall: Larger estimated richness was generally seen in naive subsets than in memory subsets.

Per the germline V gene, CDR1 is LNHDA and CDR2 is SQIVND (reference sequence). V was trimmed by 1 base and J by 4 bases, leaving 15 bases between them. The CDR3 has 16 residues. Each subset's genomic DNA was shared equally among a number of immunoSEQ plates. Generated by immunoSEQ multiplex PCR, the TCRdb table keeps only in-frame clones and is missing some. The sample contains some 2,400,000 clones, 95% of which appear only once. With respect to this clone: Its antigen is as yet unknown.

Sequencing was performed on naive CD4+ T cells sorted from blood. As for subset: CD45RA+ positively selected. The TCR was taken from a young man in good health. This chain uses TRBV19 with TRBJ2-3; TRBD2 might be the D (7 bases). The CDR3 sequence: CASSIGGREYPDTQYF. CDR3 bases: TGTGCCAGTAGTATAGGGGGGCGGGAGTACCCAGATACGCAGTATTTT.